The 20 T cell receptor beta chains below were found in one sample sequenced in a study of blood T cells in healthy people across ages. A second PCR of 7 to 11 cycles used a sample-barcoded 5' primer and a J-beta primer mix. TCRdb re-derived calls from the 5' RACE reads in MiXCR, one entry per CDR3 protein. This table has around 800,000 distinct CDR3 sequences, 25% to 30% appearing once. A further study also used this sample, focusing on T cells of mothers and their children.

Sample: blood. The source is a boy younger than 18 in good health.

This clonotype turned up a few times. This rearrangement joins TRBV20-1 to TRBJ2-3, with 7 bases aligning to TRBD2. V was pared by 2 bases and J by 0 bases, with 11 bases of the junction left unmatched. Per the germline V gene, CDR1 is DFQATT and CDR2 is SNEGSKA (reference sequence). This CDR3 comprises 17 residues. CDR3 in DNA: TGCAGTGCTAGACGGTCAGCGGGGATCCCAAGCACAGATACGCAGTATTTT. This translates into CSARRSAGIPSTDTQYF.

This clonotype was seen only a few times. The CDR3 DNA sequence: TGTGCCAGCAGTCTAAAGACAGCCGCTAACTATGGCTACACCTTC. It specifies CASSLKTAANYGYTF. The V call is TRBV6-2 or TRBV6-3, the J call TRBJ1-2, with a possible D match to TRBD1 (5 bases). Trimming stripped 5 bases from V and 0 bases from J, with 13 bases between. Germline values: CDR1 MNHEY, CDR2 SVGEGT. This CDR3 spans 15 amino acids.

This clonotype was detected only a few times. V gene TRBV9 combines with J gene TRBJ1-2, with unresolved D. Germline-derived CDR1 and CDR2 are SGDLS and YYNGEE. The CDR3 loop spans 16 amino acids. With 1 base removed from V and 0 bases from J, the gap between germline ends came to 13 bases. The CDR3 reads CASSVYSQATNYGYTF. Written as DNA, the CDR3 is TGTGCCAGCAGCGTATATAGTCAGGCCACTAACTATGGCTACACCTTC. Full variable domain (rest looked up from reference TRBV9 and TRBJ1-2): DSGVTQTPKHLITATGQRVTLRCSPRSGDLSVYWYQQSLDQGLQFLIQYYNGEERAKGNILERFSAQQFPDLHSELNLSSLELGDSALYFCASSVYSQATNYGYTFGSGTRLTVV.

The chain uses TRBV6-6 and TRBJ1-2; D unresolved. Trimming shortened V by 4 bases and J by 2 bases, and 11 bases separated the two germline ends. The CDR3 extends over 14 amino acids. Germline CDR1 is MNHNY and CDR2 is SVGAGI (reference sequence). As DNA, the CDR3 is TGTGCCAGCAGTTTCCCAATTCAAAACTATGGCTACACCTTC. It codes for CASSFPIQNYGYTF.

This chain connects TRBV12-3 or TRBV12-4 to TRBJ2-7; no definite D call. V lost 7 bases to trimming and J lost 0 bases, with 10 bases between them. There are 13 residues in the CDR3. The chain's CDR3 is CASKRSSSYEQYF. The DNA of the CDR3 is TGTGCCAGCAAGCGCAGTAGCTCCTACGAGCAGTACTTC.

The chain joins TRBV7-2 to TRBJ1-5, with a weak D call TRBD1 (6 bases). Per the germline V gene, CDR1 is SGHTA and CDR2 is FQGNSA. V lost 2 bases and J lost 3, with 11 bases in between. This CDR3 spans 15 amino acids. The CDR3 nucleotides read TGTGCCAGCAGCTTATTAGGACAGTTCAATCAGCCCCAGCATTTT. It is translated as CASSLLGQFNQPQHF.

The CDR3 bases are TGTGCCACCAGCAGAGATTGGGATACAGTCTATCATTTT. Translated: CATSRDWDTVYHF. The V call is TRBV15, the J call TRBJ1-5; the D is unclear. This CDR3 spans 13 amino acids. The ends were cut back, 0 bases at V and 16 bases at J, with 16 bases in the middle. In germline, CDR1 is LNHNV, CDR2 YYDKDF (reference sequence).

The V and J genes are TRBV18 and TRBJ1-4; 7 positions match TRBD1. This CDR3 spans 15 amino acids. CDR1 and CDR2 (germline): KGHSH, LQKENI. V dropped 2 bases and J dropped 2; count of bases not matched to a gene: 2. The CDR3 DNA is TGTGCCAGCTCACCAGGCAGGGGGACTAATGAAAAACTGTTTTTT. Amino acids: CASSPGRGTNEKLFF.

As DNA, the CDR3 is TGCGCCAGCAGCCAAGGGCCACGCACAGATACGCAGTATTTT. Its translation: CASSQGPRTDTQYF. The chain couples TRBV5-1 to TRBJ2-3; D not certain. In germline, CDR1 is SGHRS, CDR2 YFSETQ. Trimming removed 4 bases from V and 1 base from J, with 10 bases in between. The CDR3 is made up of 14 amino acids.

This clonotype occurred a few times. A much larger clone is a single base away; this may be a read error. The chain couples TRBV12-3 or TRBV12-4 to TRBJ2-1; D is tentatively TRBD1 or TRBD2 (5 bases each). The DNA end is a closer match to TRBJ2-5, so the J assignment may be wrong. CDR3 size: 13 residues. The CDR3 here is CVSTNPGAETQYF. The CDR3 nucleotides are TGTGTCAGCACTAACCCCGGGGCAGAGACCCAGTACTTC.

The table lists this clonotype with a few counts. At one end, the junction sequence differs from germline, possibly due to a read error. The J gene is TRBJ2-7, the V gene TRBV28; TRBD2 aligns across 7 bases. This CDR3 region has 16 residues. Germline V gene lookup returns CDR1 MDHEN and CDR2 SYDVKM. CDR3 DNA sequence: TGTGCCAGCAGCCACTCCGGTGGGGGGGTATCCTACGAGCAATACTTC. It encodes CASSHSGGGVSYEQYF.

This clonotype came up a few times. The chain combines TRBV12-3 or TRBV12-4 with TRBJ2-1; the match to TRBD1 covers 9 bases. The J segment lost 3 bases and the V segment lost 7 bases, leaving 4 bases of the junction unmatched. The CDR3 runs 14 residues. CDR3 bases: TGTGCCAGCATCGAGACAGGGGGCTACAATGAGCAGTTCTTC. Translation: CASIETGGYNEQFF.

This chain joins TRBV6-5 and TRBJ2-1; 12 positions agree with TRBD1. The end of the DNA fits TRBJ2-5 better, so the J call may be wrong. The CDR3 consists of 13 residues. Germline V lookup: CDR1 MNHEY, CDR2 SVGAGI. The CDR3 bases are TGTGCCAGCGGGACAGGGGGCTTGGGGACCCAGTACTTC. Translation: CASGTGGLGTQYF.

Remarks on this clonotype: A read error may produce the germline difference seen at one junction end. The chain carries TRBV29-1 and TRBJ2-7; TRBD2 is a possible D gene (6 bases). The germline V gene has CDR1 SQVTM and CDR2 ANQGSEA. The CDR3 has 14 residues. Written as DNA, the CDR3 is TGCAGCGTTAAAGATGGGGAGGAGGACTACGAGCAGTACTTC. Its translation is CSVKDGEEDYEQYF.

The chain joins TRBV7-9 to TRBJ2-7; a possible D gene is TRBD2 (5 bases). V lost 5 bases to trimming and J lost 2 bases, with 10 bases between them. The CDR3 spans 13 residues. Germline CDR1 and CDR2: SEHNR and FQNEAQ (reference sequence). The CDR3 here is CASSGLNTYEQYF. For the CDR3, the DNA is TGTGCCAGCAGCGGACTGAACACCTACGAGCAGTACTTC.

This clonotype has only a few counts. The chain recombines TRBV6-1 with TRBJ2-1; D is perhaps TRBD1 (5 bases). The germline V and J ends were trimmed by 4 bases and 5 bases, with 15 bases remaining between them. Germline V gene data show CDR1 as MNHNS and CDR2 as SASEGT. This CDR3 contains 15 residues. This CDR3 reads CASSAIMGQDNEQFF. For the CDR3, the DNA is TGTGCCAGCAGTGCCATCATGGGGCAGGACAATGAGCAGTTCTTC.

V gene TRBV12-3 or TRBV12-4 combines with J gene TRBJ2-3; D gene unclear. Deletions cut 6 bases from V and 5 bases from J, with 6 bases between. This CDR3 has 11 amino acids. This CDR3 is CASRWGDTQYF. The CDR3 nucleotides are TGTGCCAGCAGGTGGGGAGATACGCAGTATTTT.

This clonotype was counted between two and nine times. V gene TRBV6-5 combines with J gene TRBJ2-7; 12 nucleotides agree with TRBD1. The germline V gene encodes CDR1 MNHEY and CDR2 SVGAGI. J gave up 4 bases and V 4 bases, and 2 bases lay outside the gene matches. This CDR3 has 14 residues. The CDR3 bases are TGTGCCAGCAGTTGGGACAGGGGGCAGTACGAGCAGTACTTC. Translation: CASSWDRGQYEQYF.

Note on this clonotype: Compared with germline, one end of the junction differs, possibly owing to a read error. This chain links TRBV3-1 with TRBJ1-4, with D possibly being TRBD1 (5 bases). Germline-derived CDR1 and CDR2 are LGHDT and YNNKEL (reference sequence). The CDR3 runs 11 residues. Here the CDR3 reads CASSHSAGIVF. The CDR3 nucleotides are TGTGCCAGCAGCCACTCGGCAGGGATCGTTTTT.

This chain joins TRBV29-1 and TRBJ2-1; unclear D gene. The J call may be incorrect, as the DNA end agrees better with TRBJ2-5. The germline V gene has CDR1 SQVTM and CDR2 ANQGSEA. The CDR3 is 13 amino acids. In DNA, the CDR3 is TGCAGCGTAACGGGTTTATTCCAAGAGACCCAGTACTTC. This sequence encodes CSVTGLFQETQYF.